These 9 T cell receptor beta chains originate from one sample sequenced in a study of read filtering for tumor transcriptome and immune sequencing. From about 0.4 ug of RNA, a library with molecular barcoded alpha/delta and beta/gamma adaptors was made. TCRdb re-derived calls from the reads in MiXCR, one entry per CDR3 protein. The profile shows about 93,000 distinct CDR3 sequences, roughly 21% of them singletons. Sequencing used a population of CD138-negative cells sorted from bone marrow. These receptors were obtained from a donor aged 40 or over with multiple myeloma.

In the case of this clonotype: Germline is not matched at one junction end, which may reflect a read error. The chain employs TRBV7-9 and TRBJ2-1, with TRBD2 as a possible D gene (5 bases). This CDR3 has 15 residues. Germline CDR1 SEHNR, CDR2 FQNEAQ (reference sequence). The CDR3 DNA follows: TGTGCCAGCAGCCTATACGGTGAGGGATACAATGAGCAGTCCTTC. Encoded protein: CASSLYGEGYNEQSF.

The CDR3 DNA sequence: TGTGCCAGTAGTTCAACCGGGACAGGGGTTGCCGGGGAGCTGTTTTTT. Translation gives CASSSTGTGVAGELFF. The chain employs TRBV19 and TRBJ2-2; 10 bases are shared with TRBD1. Per the germline V gene, CDR1 is LNHDA and CDR2 is SQIVND (reference sequence). V lost 5 bases and J lost 6; bases outside the gene matches: 9. The CDR3 runs to 16 residues.

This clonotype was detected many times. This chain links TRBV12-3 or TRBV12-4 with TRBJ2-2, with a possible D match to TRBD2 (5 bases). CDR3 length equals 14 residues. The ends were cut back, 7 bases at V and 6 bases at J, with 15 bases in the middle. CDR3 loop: CASMRGKGSGELFF. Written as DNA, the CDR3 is TGTGCCAGCATGAGAGGGAAAGGATCCGGGGAGCTGTTTTTT.

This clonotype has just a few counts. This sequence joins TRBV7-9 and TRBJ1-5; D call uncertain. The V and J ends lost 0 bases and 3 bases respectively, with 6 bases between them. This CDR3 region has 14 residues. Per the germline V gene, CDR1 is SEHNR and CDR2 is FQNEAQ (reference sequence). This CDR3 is CASSLAGDNQPQHF. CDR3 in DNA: TGTGCCAGCAGCTTAGCCGGAGACAATCAGCCCCAGCATTTT.

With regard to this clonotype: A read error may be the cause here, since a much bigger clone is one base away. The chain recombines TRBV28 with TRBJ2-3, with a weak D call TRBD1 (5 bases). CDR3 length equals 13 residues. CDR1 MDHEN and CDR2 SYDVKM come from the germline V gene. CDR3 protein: CASSVPGSDAQYF. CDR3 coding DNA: TGTGCCAGCAGTGTCCCAGGGTCAGATGCGCAGTATTTT.

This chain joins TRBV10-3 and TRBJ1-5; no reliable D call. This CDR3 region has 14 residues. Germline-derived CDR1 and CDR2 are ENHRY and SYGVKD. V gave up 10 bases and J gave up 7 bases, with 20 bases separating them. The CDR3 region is CATMLSDTGQPQHF. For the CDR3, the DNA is TGTGCCACGATGCTCTCGGATACGGGGCAGCCCCAGCATTTT.

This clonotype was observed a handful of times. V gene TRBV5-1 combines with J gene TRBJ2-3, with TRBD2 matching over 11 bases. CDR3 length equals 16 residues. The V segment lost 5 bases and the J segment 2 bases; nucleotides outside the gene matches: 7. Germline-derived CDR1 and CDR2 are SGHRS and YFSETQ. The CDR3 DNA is TGCGCCAGCAGAGCCGGGACTAGCGGCACCACAGATACGCAGTATTTT. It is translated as CASRAGTSGTTDTQYF.

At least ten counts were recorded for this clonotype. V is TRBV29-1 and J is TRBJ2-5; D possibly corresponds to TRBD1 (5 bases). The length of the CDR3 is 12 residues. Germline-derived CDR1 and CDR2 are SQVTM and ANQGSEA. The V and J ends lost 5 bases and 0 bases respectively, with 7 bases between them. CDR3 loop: CSVTRDQETQYF. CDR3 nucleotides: TGCAGCGTTACCAGGGACCAAGAGACCCAGTACTTC. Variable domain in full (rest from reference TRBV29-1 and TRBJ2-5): SAVISQKPSRDICQRGTSLTIQCQVDSQVTMMFWYRQQPGQSLTLIATANQGSEATYESGFVIDKFPISRPNLTFSTLTVSNMSPEDSSIYLCSVTRDQETQYFGPGTRLLVL.

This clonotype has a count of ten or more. The DNA for the CDR3 is TGTGCCAGCAGCTTAAACGTGAACACTGAAGCTTTCTTT. Encoded protein: CASSLNVNTEAFF. The genes are TRBV7-2 and TRBJ1-1; D gene unclear. Between the trimmed V and J ends, which lost 2 bases and 0 bases, there was a span of 4 bases. CDR1 and CDR2 from the germline V gene are SGHTA and FQGNSA. This CDR3 is 13 amino acids long.